The 32 T cell receptor beta chains listed next were all sequenced from one sample in a study of blood T cell repertoires in COVID-19. Clones were read by immunoSEQ multiplex PCR, and TCRdb kept only the in-frame ones, dropping some. The data show some 200,000 clones, under 85% seen once. The material sequenced was peripheral blood. All receptors come from a woman at least 80 years old with COVID-19, enrolled during active disease.

The rearrangement uses TRBV5-1 and TRBJ2-2; possibly TRBD1 for D (5 bases). The CDR3 is 14 amino acids. V was cut by 1 base and J by 6 bases, with 10 bases left in between. Germline lookup yields CDR1 SGHRS and CDR2 YFSETQ. The CDR3: CASSLQGSAGELFF. In nucleotides, the CDR3 is TGCGCCAGCAGCTTGCAGGGAAGTGCCGGGGAGCTGTTTTTT.

This clone was seen a single time. The rearrangement joins TRBV6-6 to TRBJ2-2, with 9 bases fitting TRBD1. CDR1 is MNHNY, CDR2 SVGAGI, per germline (reference sequence). The CDR3 spans 16 residues. The V segment lost 7 bases and the J segment 3 bases; nucleotides outside the gene matches: 9. The CDR3 DNA is TGTGCCAGCAACCTTCTGGGACAGGGTGACACCGGGGAGCTGTTTTTT. This codes for CASNLLGQGDTGELFF.

This clone was observed a few times. The chain links TRBV9 to TRBJ2-7; maybe TRBD1 (5 bases). Looked up from germline, CDR1 is SGDLS and CDR2 is YYNGEE. V shed 0 bases and J shed 4 bases, with 14 bases lying between them. This CDR3 spans 15 amino acids. DNA of the CDR3: TGTGCCAGCAGCGTAGGGAACAGGATCCCTTACGAGCAGTACTTC. Protein sequence: CASSVGNRIPYEQYF.

The chain recombines TRBV18 with TRBJ2-2; 7 bases are a match to TRBD1. Trimming at V came to 6 bases and at J to 0 bases, leaving 7 bases not matched to a gene. Germline-derived CDR1 and CDR2 are KGHSH and LQKENI. This CDR3 region has 16 residues. For the CDR3, the DNA is TGTGCCAGCTCGCCGGGACAGCGATCGAACACCGGGGAGCTGTTTTTT. The encoded protein is CASSPGQRSNTGELFF.

This chain joins TRBV3-1 (or the pseudogene TRBV3-2) and TRBJ2-2; the D is unclear. Germline values: CDR1 LGHDT, CDR2 YNNKEL (reference sequence). V lost 3 bases and J lost 6, with 8 bases in between. The CDR3 loop spans 13 amino acids. The CDR3 region has the DNA TGTGCCAGCAGCCACCTCTCGGCCGGGGAGCTGTTTTTT. This sequence encodes CASSHLSAGELFF.

This clone was counted a few times. The chain recombines TRBV5-1 with TRBJ1-2; a weak D match, TRBD1 (5 bases). CDR1 is SGHRS and CDR2 is YFSETQ in the germline V gene. CDR3 length equals 14 residues. V lost 3 bases to trimming and J lost 3 bases, with 12 bases between them. Here the CDR3 reads CASSWEDSHYGYTF. CDR3 coding DNA: TGCGCCAGCAGCTGGGAAGACAGCCACTATGGCTACACCTTC.

The rearrangement joins TRBV5-1 to TRBJ2-5; D uncertain. Trimming stripped 4 bases from V and 2 bases from J, with 9 bases between. The germline CDR1 and CDR2 sequences are SGHRS and YFSETQ. The CDR3 spans 13 residues. CDR3 nucleotides: TGCGCCAGCAGCAACCTAGAACAAGAGACCCAGTACTTC. This encodes CASSNLEQETQYF.

This clone was seen once. The chain carries TRBV19 and TRBJ2-6, with 7 bases aligning to TRBD1. The germline V gene encodes CDR1 LNHDA and CDR2 SQIVND (reference sequence). The trim removed 7 bases at V and 0 bases at J, leaving 9 bases unmatched. The CDR3 is 17 amino acids. CDR3 sequence: CASNPPTGNSGANVLTF. The CDR3 bases are TGTGCCAGTAACCCCCCGACAGGGAACTCTGGGGCCAACGTCCTGACTTTC.

This clone came up once. The rearrangement joins TRBV11-3 to TRBJ2-3; possibly TRBD1 for D (6 bases). The CDR3 length is 12 residues. CDR1 and CDR2 (germline): SGHNT, YENEEA. The V and J ends lost 5 bases and 6 bases respectively, with 9 bases between them. CDR3 sequence (DNA): TGTGCCAGCAGCCACACAGGGGATACGCAGTATTTT. It translates to CASSHTGDTQYF.

On this clone: The sample contains more than one DNA sequence encoding this CDR3. V and J are TRBV5-1 and TRBJ2-7; D might be TRBD2 (6 bases). CDR1 is SGHRS and CDR2 is YFSETQ in the germline V gene. Trimming pared 4 bases from V and 4 bases from J, leaving 9 bases between. CDR3 length: 12 amino acids. CDR3 amino acids: CASSPRGYEQYF. CDR3 DNA: TGCGCCAGCAGCCCCCGGGGGTACGAGCAGTACTTC.

The chain employs TRBV15 and TRBJ1-5; D gene uncertain. V was pared by 0 bases and J by 7 bases, with 4 bases between. This CDR3 contains 12 residues. Germline CDR1 reads LNHNV; CDR2 reads YYDKDF (reference sequence). CDR3 region: CATSRDRQPQHF. CDR3 nucleotide sequence: TGTGCCACCAGCAGAGATCGGCAGCCCCAGCATTTT.

The chain joins TRBV7-3 to TRBJ2-5, with 8 positions matching TRBD1. The V gene end was trimmed by 4 bases and the J gene end by 6 bases; junction bases not matched to a gene: 4. The V gene's germline CDR1 is SGHTA and CDR2 FQGTGA. The CDR3 length is 13 residues. CDR3 in DNA: TGTGCCAGCAGCTCAGGGGGCGCGCAGACCCAGTACTTC. Translated, it gives CASSSGGAQTQYF.

The chain recombines TRBV6-4 with TRBJ2-1; D uncertain. Between the trimmed V and J ends, which lost 8 bases and 7 bases, there was a span of 12 bases. Germline-derived CDR1 and CDR2 are MRHNA and SNTAGT. This CDR3 has 12 residues. In nucleotides, the CDR3 is TGTGCCAGCGCCAGCCAGCGAAATGAGCAGTTCTTC. This sequence encodes CASASQRNEQFF.

The rearrangement uses TRBV6-7 and TRBJ2-3; D not resolved. TRBV6-7 is flagged as an ORF with uncertain function. V was clipped by 2 bases and J by 0 bases, with 12 bases between them. This CDR3 comprises 16 residues. DNA for the CDR3: TGTGCCAGCAGTTACAATGGGCACCCAAGCACAGATACGCAGTATTTT. It specifies CASSYNGHPSTDTQYF.

J is TRBJ1-1 and V is TRBV18; unclear D gene. From germline, CDR1 is KGHSH and CDR2 LQKENI. The length of the CDR3 is 17 residues. V gave up 5 bases and J gave up 0 bases, with 19 bases separating them. In DNA form, the CDR3 reads TGTGCCAGCTCAAAACGAGTGGGCCGAGGGTTGAACACTGAAGCTTTCTTT. Its protein is CASSKRVGRGLNTEAFF.

The rearrangement uses TRBV27 and TRBJ1-6; 9 bases line up with TRBD1. With V trimmed by 2 bases and J by 6 bases, 2 bases remained unmatched. The CDR3 has 15 residues. The germline V gene has CDR1 MNHEY and CDR2 SMNVEV (reference sequence). The CDR3: CASSLGTGFNSPLHF. The CDR3, as DNA: TGTGCCAGCAGTTTAGGGACAGGGTTTAATTCACCCCTCCACTTT.

The genes are TRBV7-8 and TRBJ2-5, with D perhaps TRBD2 (5 bases). The ends were cut back, 7 bases at V and 1 base at J, with 16 bases in the middle. This CDR3 comprises 15 residues. Per germline, CDR1 SGHVS and CDR2 FQNEAQ. In nucleotides, the CDR3 is TGTGCCAGCACCCTAGCCGGAGGCTTCCAAGAGACCCAGTACTTC. It specifies CASTLAGGFQETQYF.

The chain carries TRBV5-1 and TRBJ2-5; no clear D. Germline V lookup: CDR1 SGHRS, CDR2 YFSETQ. V dropped 3 bases and J dropped 1 base, with 13 bases sitting between them. There are 15 residues in the CDR3. This CDR3 is CASSSTRGAQETQYF. In DNA, the CDR3 is TGCGCCAGCAGCTCCACAAGAGGAGCCCAAGAGACCCAGTACTTC.

The chain carries TRBV27 and TRBJ2-1; 8 positions match TRBD1. This CDR3 is built from 14 residues. V lost 3 bases, J lost 8 bases, and 6 bases stayed unmatched. CDR1 and CDR2 (germline): MNHEY, SMNVEV (reference sequence). The CDR3 DNA reads as TGTGCCAGCAGTTTCCCGGGACAGGCCGATGAGCAGTTCTTC. Its translation is CASSFPGQADEQFF.

This clone showed up just once. The V call is TRBV3-1 (or the pseudogene TRBV3-2), the J call TRBJ2-7; 14 bases map to TRBD2. The CDR3 has 15 amino acids. CDR1 is LGHDT and CDR2 is YNNKEL in the germline V gene (reference sequence). V lost 4 bases to trimming and J lost 4 bases; unmatched junction nucleotides: 3. The CDR3 sequence is CASSLGLAGGYEQYF. CDR3 DNA sequence: TGTGCCAGCAGCCTAGGACTAGCGGGGGGATACGAGCAGTACTTC.

This chain uses TRBV5-4 with TRBJ1-6, with 11 bases fitting TRBD1. V was clipped by 4 bases and J by 9 bases; unmatched bases: 9. CDR3 length equals 16 residues. The germline V gene has CDR1 SGHNT and CDR2 YYREEE (reference sequence). Written as DNA, the CDR3 is TGTGCCAGCAGCGGGGGACAGGGGGTGTCTAGTTCACCCCTCCACTTT. Its protein product is CASSGGQGVSSSPLHF.

This sequence joins TRBV18 and TRBJ1-6, with D perhaps TRBD1 (5 bases). Per the germline V gene, CDR1 is KGHSH and CDR2 is LQKENI. The CDR3 totals 15 residues. Trimming cost V 3 bases and J 5 bases, with 11 bases left between them. In DNA, the CDR3 is TGTGCCAGCTCACCGCGGGACGGTGATAATTCACCCCTCCACTTT. Translated, it gives CASSPRDGDNSPLHF.

The chain couples TRBV6-2 or TRBV6-3 to TRBJ2-3; D gene unclear. Trimming removed 4 bases from V and 8 bases from J, with 13 bases in between. The CDR3 spans 13 residues. Germline V CDR1 and CDR2: MNHEY, SVGEGT. CDR3 nucleotides: TGTGCCAGCAGTTTAGAGGTCTCCGGTACGCAGTATTTT. As protein: CASSLEVSGTQYF.

The chain joins TRBV2 to TRBJ1-3, with unresolved D. V lost 2 bases and J 0 bases, leaving 5 bases between the germline ends. The CDR3 runs to 14 residues. Germline V gives CDR1 SNHLY, CDR2 FYNNEI. CDR3 DNA sequence: TGTGCCAGCAGTGAACAGTTCTCTGGAAACACCATATATTTT. This codes for CASSEQFSGNTIYF.

The chain carries TRBV5-5 and TRBJ1-5; the D is unclear. This CDR3 comprises 14 residues. Germline CDR1 reads SGHKS; CDR2 reads YYEKEE (reference sequence). V was cut by 3 bases and J by 4 bases, with 11 bases left in between. CDR3 protein: CASSSDIVNQPQHF. DNA for the CDR3: TGTGCCAGCAGCTCAGACATCGTAAATCAGCCCCAGCATTTT.

This chain connects TRBV18 to TRBJ1-2; D is possibly TRBD1 (6 bases). Per germline, CDR1 KGHSH and CDR2 LQKENI. This CDR3 region has 15 residues. Trimming stripped 3 bases from V and 0 bases from J, with 11 bases between. The DNA of the CDR3 is TGTGCCAGCTCACCTCCGGGACAACCTAACTATGGCTACACCTTC. Translation gives CASSPPGQPNYGYTF.

The rearrangement joins TRBV7-8 to TRBJ1-1, with D uncertain. This CDR3 contains 15 residues. V was pared by 1 base and J by 0 bases, with 9 bases between. Germline CDR1 SGHVS, CDR2 FQNEAQ. The chain's CDR3 is CASSLGIQLNTEAFF. CDR3 bases: TGTGCCAGCAGCTTAGGAATTCAGTTGAACACTGAAGCTTTCTTT.

This rearrangement joins TRBV28 to TRBJ1-1; a possible D gene is TRBD1 (6 bases). V shed 6 bases and J shed 0 bases, with 14 bases lying between them. There are 15 residues in the CDR3. Germline V gene sequence: CDR1 MDHEN, CDR2 SYDVKM. The CDR3 region is CASRTQTGMNTEAFF. The CDR3 DNA reads as TGTGCCAGCAGGACCCAAACAGGGATGAACACTGAAGCTTTCTTT.

This sequence joins TRBV2 and TRBJ2-5, with D tentatively TRBD2 (6 bases). Germline lookup yields CDR1 SNHLY and CDR2 FYNNEI. CDR3 length equals 16 residues. The ends were cut back, 7 bases at V and 4 bases at J, with 22 bases in the middle. The CDR3 DNA reads as TGTGCCAGCATTGGGTGGCAGGAGGGGCGATCAGAGACCCAGTACTTC. Residues: CASIGWQEGRSETQYF.

The chain joins TRBV29-1 to TRBJ1-4, with TRBD1 matching 7 bases. This CDR3 spans 13 amino acids. Germline V gene sequence: CDR1 SQVTM, CDR2 ANQGSEA. J lost 7 bases, V lost 4 bases, and 6 bases had no gene match. CDR3 in amino acids: CSVGEGAAEKLFF. The CDR3 DNA sequence: TGCAGCGTTGGAGAGGGGGCGGCTGAAAAACTGTTTTTT.

V usage is TRBV21-1 and J usage is TRBJ2-1; the table assigns TRBD1, which was not confirmed against the DNA. TRBV21-1 is listed as a pseudogene. This CDR3 is built from 15 residues. The CDR3 sequence: CASTQGGQGAHEQFF. The CDR3 DNA is TGTGCCAGCACCCAAGGGGGACAGGGGGCCCATGAGCAGTTCTTC.

The genes are TRBV27 and TRBJ1-6, with D possibly matching TRBD1 (6 bases). Trimming left V 4 bases short and J 3 bases short, with 22 bases between. Germline V gene data show CDR1 as MNHEY and CDR2 as SMNVEV (reference sequence). The CDR3 runs 19 residues. The CDR3 is CASSSTKQGPYLYNSPLHF. In DNA, the CDR3 is TGTGCCAGCAGTTCTACAAAACAGGGACCCTACCTCTATAATTCACCCCTCCACTTT.